This TCR beta chain was recorded in a study of T cell responses to AZD1222 COVID-19 vaccine. Assay: immunoSEQ multiplex PCR; the TCRdb copy retains only in-frame clones and omits some. The data hold about 160,000 clones, with around 92% observed a single time. This clone was detected once. Trimming took 4 bases from V and 5 from J; bases not matched to a gene: 9. CDR1 and CDR2 (germline): MNHEY, SMNVEV (reference sequence). The CDR3 consists of 15 residues. This sequence joins TRBV27 and TRBJ2-3; 7 nucleotides line up with TRBD1. The sequenced sample was peripheral blood, obtained on day 0 of MenACWY control vaccination. The receptor was isolated from an adult in good health. The CDR3 nucleotides read TGTGCCAGCAGTTCCGACAGGGCAGGAAGAGATACGCAGTATTTT. Amino acid sequence: CASSSDRAGRDTQYF.